The sequence of this T cell receptor (beta chain) was determined in a study of blood T cell repertoires in COVID-19. The V gene lost 1 base and the J gene lost 2 bases, with 12 bases spanning the gap. The CDR3 is 15 amino acids. Germline V CDR1 and CDR2: KGHSH, LQKENI. Generated by immunoSEQ multiplex PCR, the TCRdb table keeps only in-frame clones and is missing some. This sample has 150,000 or so clones, with 80% to 90% found just once. Sample: peripheral blood. This receptor was obtained from a middle-aged woman with acute or convalescent COVID-19. The gene calls are TRBV18 and TRBJ2-7; the D is unclear. CDR3 amino acids: CASSPLQDIPYEQYF. CDR3 DNA: TGTGCCAGCTCACCACTCCAGGATATCCCCTACGAGCAGTACTTC.